This T cell receptor beta chain appears in the sequencing data of a study of OX40 agonist ivuxolimab in advanced cancers. The overall study: At around 83% male, the cohort had a mean age of 60 years, ranging from about 20 to 80. Three partial responders included one hepatocellular carcinoma patient and two cutaneous melanoma patients. Findings and limits, study-wide: CD4+ T cells averaged fewer expanded clones than CD8+ T cells.

The method was immunoSEQ multiplex PCR; TCRdb's version includes in-frame clones alone and lacks a portion of them. The table lists 30,000 to 40,000 clones, 88% of them singletons, with around 12% in the top ten. Blood was sampled at baseline, cycle 4 day 1, and cycle 7 day 1. Points on this clone: What it binds is not known.

With 2 bases removed from V and 3 bases from J, the gap between germline ends came to 11 bases. Germline values: CDR1 SGDLS, CDR2 YYNGEE. The CDR3 loop spans 14 amino acids. The material was CD4+ or CD8+ T cells sorted from blood, obtained in a trial of the OX40 agonist ivuxolimab. This sequence originates from an adult with an advanced solid tumor such as melanoma, head and neck, liver or kidney cancer. The J gene is TRBJ1-1, the V gene TRBV9, with D perhaps matching TRBD1 (5 bases). The CDR3 is CASSVAGQDTEAFF. For the CDR3, the DNA is TGTGCCAGCAGCGTCGCAGGGCAGGACACTGAAGCTTTCTTT.